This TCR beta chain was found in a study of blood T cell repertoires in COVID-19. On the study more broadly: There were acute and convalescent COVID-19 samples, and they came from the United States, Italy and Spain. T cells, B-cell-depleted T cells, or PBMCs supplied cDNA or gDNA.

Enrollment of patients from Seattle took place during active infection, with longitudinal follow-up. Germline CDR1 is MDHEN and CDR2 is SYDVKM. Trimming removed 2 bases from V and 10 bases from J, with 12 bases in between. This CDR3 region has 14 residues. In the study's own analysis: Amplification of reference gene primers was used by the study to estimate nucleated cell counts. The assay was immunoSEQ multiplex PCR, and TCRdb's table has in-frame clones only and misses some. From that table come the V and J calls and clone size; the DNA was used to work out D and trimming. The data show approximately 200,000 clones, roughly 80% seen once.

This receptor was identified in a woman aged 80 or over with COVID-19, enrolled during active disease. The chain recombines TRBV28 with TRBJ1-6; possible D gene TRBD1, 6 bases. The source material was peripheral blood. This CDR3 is CASSLEGVVSPLHF. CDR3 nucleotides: TGTGCCAGCAGTTTAGAGGGGGTCGTCTCACCCCTCCACTTT.